The 13 T cell receptor beta chains below come from one sample, sequenced in a study of CD8 T cells in ankylosing spondylitis. MiXCR, applied by TCRdb to the 5' RACE reads, yields one record per CDR3 protein. The sample has 200,000 to 250,000 distinct CDR3 sequences; roughly a third are singletons. The material sequenced was blood, either unsorted or a sorted T cell fraction (not recorded which). Receptors originate from a male donor with ankylosing spondylitis or in good health (not recorded which).

The genes are TRBV27 and TRBJ2-7; TRBD1 agrees at 8 bases. The length of the CDR3 is 16 residues. V lost 5 bases to trimming and J lost 3 bases; unmatched junction nucleotides: 12. Germline CDR1 MNHEY, CDR2 SMNVEV (reference sequence). CDR3 in amino acids: CASSELTGELIYEQYF. The DNA of the CDR3 is TGTGCCAGCAGTGAGCTGACAGGGGAGTTGATCTACGAGCAGTACTTC.

J is TRBJ1-5 and V is TRBV27; D remains unclear. Deletions cut 2 bases from V and 2 bases from J, with 25 bases between. This CDR3 contains 20 residues. In germline, CDR1 is MNHEY, CDR2 SMNVEV (reference sequence). CDR3 bases: TGTGCCAGCAGTTTAATGGACCGTAATACCAGAGGGAGTGGCAATCAGCCCCAGCATTTT. Translation gives CASSLMDRNTRGSGNQPQHF.

This clonotype was picked up many times. V usage is TRBV6-1 and J usage is TRBJ1-1; D is unclear. The germline V gene encodes CDR1 MNHNS and CDR2 SASEGT. Trimming took 6 bases from V and 0 from J, leaving 8 bases between them. This CDR3 has 13 amino acids. CDR3 DNA: TGTGCCAGCAGGCCTTACATGAACACTGAAGCTTTCTTT. Encoded protein: CASRPYMNTEAFF.

The rearrangement links TRBV10-3 to TRBJ2-5; D perhaps matches TRBD2 (6 bases). The V gene's germline CDR1 is ENHRY and CDR2 SYGVKD. Between the trimmed V and J ends, which lost 5 bases and 5 bases, there was a span of 12 bases. The CDR3 runs to 13 residues. The CDR3 region is CAISKQEGETQYF. The CDR3 DNA follows: TGTGCCATCAGTAAACAGGAGGGGGAGACCCAGTACTTC.

The rearrangement joins TRBV5-1 to TRBJ2-7, with D perhaps matching TRBD1 (5 bases). Germline CDR1 reads SGHRS; CDR2 reads YFSETQ. With 0 bases removed from V and 2 bases from J, the gap between germline ends came to 6 bases. The CDR3 is 13 amino acids. The DNA of the CDR3 is TGCGCCAGCAGCTTGGAGACAGCCTACGAGCAGTACTTC. Its translation is CASSLETAYEQYF. Filled out from reference TRBV5-1 and TRBJ2-7, the complete variable domain reads KAGVTQTPRYLIKTRGQQVTLSCSPISGHRSVSWYQQTPGQGLQFLFEYFSETQRNKGNFPGRFSGRQFSNSRSEMNVSTLELGDSALYLCASSLETAYEQYFGPGTRLTVT.

V usage is TRBV5-6 and J usage is TRBJ2-1; 11 bases are a match to TRBD2. CDR1 and CDR2 from the germline V gene are SGHDT and YYEEEE. This CDR3 region has 16 residues. Trimming took 4 bases from V and 2 from J; bases not matched to a gene: 5. CDR3 sequence reads: CASSTGLAGAYNEQFF. DNA of the CDR3: TGTGCCAGCAGCACCGGACTAGCGGGTGCCTACAATGAGCAGTTCTTC.

The chain has TRBV5-6 and TRBJ2-3, with TRBD1 matching 9 bases. The CDR3 runs to 15 residues. CDR1 and CDR2 (germline): SGHDT, YYEEEE. The junction had 5 bases not matched to a gene; V was cut back by 3 bases and J by 3 bases. CDR3 DNA sequence: TGTGCCAGCAGCTACCGGGACAGGGCTACAGATACGCAGTATTTT. Translated: CASSYRDRATDTQYF.

This clonotype was observed a few times. The chain joins TRBV5-6 to TRBJ1-6; D is unresolved. CDR1 is SGHDT, CDR2 YYEEEE, per germline. The CDR3 has 14 residues. The V and J ends lost 0 bases and 11 bases respectively, with 12 bases between them. The CDR3 sequence is CASSLGPLDAPLHF. Written as DNA, the CDR3 is TGTGCCAGCAGCTTGGGTCCCCTCGATGCACCCCTCCACTTT.

In its sample, this clonotype was seen once. This chain connects TRBV7-2 to TRBJ2-3; D may be TRBD2 (5 bases). This CDR3 is built from 13 residues. The V end was cut by 6 bases, the J end by 5 bases, with 12 bases between. The germline V gene encodes CDR1 SGHTA and CDR2 FQGNSA. For the CDR3, the DNA is TGTGCCAGCAGTGAAGGACTTTTAGATACGCAGTATTTT. Translating gives CASSEGLLDTQYF. The entire variable domain, with the rest obtained from reference TRBV7-2 and TRBJ2-3, is as follows: GAGVSQSPSNKVTEKGKDVELRCDPISGHTALYWYRQSLGQGLEFLIYFQGNSAPDKSGLPSDRFSAERTGGSVSTLTIQRTQQEDSAVYLCASSEGLLDTQYFGPGTRLTVL.

The chain has TRBV20-1 and TRBJ1-1; D ambiguous. The ends were cut back, 2 bases at V and 5 bases at J, with 12 bases in the middle. This CDR3 region has 13 residues. CDR1 is DFQATT, CDR2 SNEGSKA, per germline (reference sequence). CDR3 protein: CSARMGAQTEAFF. The CDR3 DNA sequence: TGCAGTGCTAGAATGGGTGCCCAAACTGAAGCTTTCTTT.

The genes are TRBV5-1 and TRBJ2-5; TRBD1 or TRBD2 may be the D gene (5 bases each). V lost 4 bases to trimming and J lost 2 bases, with 12 bases between them. The V gene's germline CDR1 is SGHRS and CDR2 YFSETQ. The CDR3 spans 14 residues. The CDR3 reads CASSQGRAQETQYF. The CDR3 nucleotides are TGCGCCAGCAGCCAGGGACGTGCACAAGAGACCCAGTACTTC.

This clonotype was counted only a few times. The rearrangement uses TRBV7-8 and TRBJ1-1, with D possibly TRBD1 on 5 matching bases. Germline CDR1 and CDR2: SGHVS and FQNEAQ. The CDR3 sequence is 14 residues long. Between the trimmed V and J ends, which lost 5 bases and 1 base, there was a span of 11 bases. CDR3 in DNA: TGTGCCAGCAGCCCCTGGGACTCGAACACTGAAGCTTTCTTT. Amino acid sequence: CASSPWDSNTEAFF.

The chain carries TRBV12-3 or TRBV12-4 and TRBJ2-5; 7 bases agree with TRBD2. V gave up 10 bases and J gave up 0 bases; unmatched junction bases: 2. This CDR3 has 12 residues. CDR3 loop: CATAGDQETQYF. CDR3 DNA: TGTGCCACCGCGGGGGACCAAGAGACCCAGTACTTC.